This is a list of T cell receptor beta chains from one sample in a study of cytomegalovirus exposure and HLA in healthy donors. Profiled with immunoSEQ multiplex PCR; TCRdb holds only in-frame clones, not every one. The sample carries roughly 140,000 clones, roughly 80% recorded once. Sequenced sample: PBMCs. These receptors were collected from a man younger than 45 in good health and CMV-seropositive. Both conserved end residues are part of each CDR3. Each record gives: clone size, J gene, V gene, D gene, CDR3 length, CDR3 protein, CDR3 DNA. A D gene is named only where the DNA matches it firmly. Not all rows give a size; the values are once, few, many and, for expanded clones, a class.

>-|TRBJ2-1|TRBV9|TRBD2|16
CASSVAGRGGYNEQFF
TGTGCCAGCAGCGTAGCTGGGCGGGGGGGCTACAATGAGCAGTTCTTC
>-|TRBJ2-7|TRBV5-4|-|14
CASSLARLAGEQYF
TGTGCCAGCAGCTTGGCCCGACTGGCGGGCGAGCAGTACTTC
>-|TRBJ2-3|TRBV28|-|13
CASSSPTPNTQYF
TGTGCCAGCAGTTCCCCGACTCCAAATACGCAGTATTTT
>-|TRBJ1-3|TRBV18|-|14
CASSPAAGPYTIYF
TGTGCCAGCTCACCGGCGGCAGGGCCGTACACCATATATTTT
>-|TRBJ1-2|TRBV28|TRBD1|16
CASSLWQGAVNYGYTF
TGTGCCAGCAGTTTATGGCAGGGGGCTGTTAACTATGGCTACACCTTC
>-|TRBJ1-5|TRBV5-8|TRBD1|17
CASSAGQTSYSNQPQHF
TGTGCCAGCAGCGCGGGACAGACAAGTTATAGCAATCAGCCCCAGCATTTT
>-|TRBJ2-1|TRBV11-2|TRBD2|12
CASSLELAGQFF
TGTGCCAGCAGCTTAGAACTAGCGGGGCAGTTCTTC
>-|TRBJ1-5|TRBV5-6|-|16
CASSLGMGLRNQPQHF
TGTGCCAGCAGCTTGGGTATGGGCCTCCGCAATCAGCCCCAGCATTTT
>-|TRBJ1-4|TRBV6-1|-|15
CASSSTGRVNEKLFF
TGTGCCAGCAGTTCAACAGGGAGGGTAAATGAAAAACTGTTTTTT
>few|TRBJ1-2|TRBV28|-|15
CASTRGQPRGRGYTF
TGTGCCAGCACCAGAGGGCAGCCCAGAGGGCGGGGCTACACCTTC
>-|TRBJ2-7|TRBV7-6|TRBD2|18
CASSLFWVAGPPSYEQYF
TGTGCCAGCAGCTTATTTTGGGTAGCGGGGCCTCCTTCCTACGAGCAGTACTTC
>-|TRBJ1-6|TRBV6-5|TRBD1|14
CASSPDRVNSPLHF
TGTGCCAGCAGTCCCGACAGGGTAAATTCACCCCTCCACTTT
>-|TRBJ1-1|TRBV27|TRBD1|17
CASSSPPRDRGHTEAFF
TGTGCCAGCAGTTCTCCTCCCCGGGACAGGGGGCACACTGAAGCTTTCTTT
>-|TRBJ1-1|TRBV6-5|-|11
CASSAPGMAFF
TGTGCCAGCAGTGCCCCAGGGATGGCTTTCTTT
>few|TRBJ1-6|TRBV5-5|-|14
CASSLLQPNSPLHF
TGTGCCAGCAGCTTGCTACAGCCTAATTCACCCCTCCACTTT
>-|TRBJ2-5|TRBV6-5|-|15
CASSSLPGVGETQYF
TGTGCCAGCAGTTCTCTCCCAGGGGTAGGAGAGACCCAGTACTTC
>-|TRBJ2-3|TRBV9|TRBD1|14
CASSGRQGPDTQYF
TGTGCCAGCAGCGGACGACAGGGGCCAGATACGCAGTATTTT
>few|TRBJ2-2|TRBV5-4|-|15
CASSSQTKDTGELFF
TGTGCCAGCAGCTCGCAAACTAAGGACACCGGGGAGCTGTTTTTT
>-|TRBJ2-1|TRBV5-4|TRBD2|16
CASSPRLAGGSWEQFF
TGTGCCAGCAGCCCACGACTAGCGGGTGGTTCTTGGGAGCAGTTCTTC
>-|TRBJ2-3|TRBV4-1|-|13
CASSQIGTDTQYF
TGCGCCAGCAGCCAGATAGGCACAGATACGCAGTATTTT